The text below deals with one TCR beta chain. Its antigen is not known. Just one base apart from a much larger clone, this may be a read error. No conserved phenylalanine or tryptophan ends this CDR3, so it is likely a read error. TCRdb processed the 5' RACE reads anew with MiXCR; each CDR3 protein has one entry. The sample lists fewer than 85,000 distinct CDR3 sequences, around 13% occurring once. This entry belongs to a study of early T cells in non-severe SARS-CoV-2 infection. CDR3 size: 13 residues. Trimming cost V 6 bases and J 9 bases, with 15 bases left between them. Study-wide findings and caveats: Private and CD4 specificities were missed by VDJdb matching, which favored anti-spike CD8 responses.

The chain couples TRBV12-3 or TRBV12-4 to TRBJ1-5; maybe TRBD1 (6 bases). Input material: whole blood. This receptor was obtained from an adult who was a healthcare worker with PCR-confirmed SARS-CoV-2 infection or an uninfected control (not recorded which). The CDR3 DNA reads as TGTGCCAGCAGCCCGACAGGCACTTGGCCCCAGCATCTT. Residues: CASSPTGTWPQHL.